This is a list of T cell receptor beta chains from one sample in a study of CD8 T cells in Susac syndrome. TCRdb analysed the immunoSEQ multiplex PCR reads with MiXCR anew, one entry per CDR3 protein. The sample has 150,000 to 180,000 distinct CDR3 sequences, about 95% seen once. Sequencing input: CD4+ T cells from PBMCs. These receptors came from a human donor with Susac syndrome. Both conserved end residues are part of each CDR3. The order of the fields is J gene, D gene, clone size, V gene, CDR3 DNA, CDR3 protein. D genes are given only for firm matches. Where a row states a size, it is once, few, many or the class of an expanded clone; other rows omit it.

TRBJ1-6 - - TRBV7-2 TGTGCCAGCAGCGTCGGACAGTTGCCTAATTCACCCCTCCACTTT CASSVGQLPNSPLHF
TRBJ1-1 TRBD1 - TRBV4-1 TGCGCCAGCAGCCTGGGACAGCAGAACACTGAAGCTTTCTTT CASSLGQQNTEAFF
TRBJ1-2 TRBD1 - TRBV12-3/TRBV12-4 TGTGCCAGCAGCCTGGACAGGGAACGTGGCTACACCTTC CASSLDRERGYTF
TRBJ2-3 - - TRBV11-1 TGTGCCAGCAGCTTACAGTTTTCACAGGGTGTAACAGATACGCAGTATTTT CASSLQFSQGVTDTQYF
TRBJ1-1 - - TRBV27 TGTGCCAGCAGTTTTAAAGGCTTGAACACTGAAGCTTTCTTT CASSFKGLNTEAFF
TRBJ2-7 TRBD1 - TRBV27 TGTGCCAGCAGAACGACAGGGTTTGGCTCCTACGAGCAGTACTTC CASRTTGFGSYEQYF
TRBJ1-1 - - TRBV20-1 TGTACCCCGGGGGAACGCACTACAAACACTGAAGCTTTCTTT CTPGERTTNTEAFF
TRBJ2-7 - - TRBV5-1 TGCGCCAGCAGCTTGAGCCCCGGGCTAGAGCAGTACTTC CASSLSPGLEQYF
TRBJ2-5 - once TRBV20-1 TGCAGTGCTAGAGGGGTAGGACAAGAGACCCAGTACTTC CSARGVGQETQYF
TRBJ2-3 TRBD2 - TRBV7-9 TGTGCCAGCAGCCCGGGGACTAGCGCATCCACAGATACGCAGTATTTT CASSPGTSASTDTQYF
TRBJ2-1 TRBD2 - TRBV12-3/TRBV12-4 TGTGCCAGCAGTTTAGCGCGGGAGGGTGAGCAGTTCTTC CASSLAREGEQFF
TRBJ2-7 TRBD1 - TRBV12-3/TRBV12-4 TGTGCCAGCAGTTTACCGCAGGGGGCGGACTTCGGCGAGCAGTACTTC CASSLPQGADFGEQYF
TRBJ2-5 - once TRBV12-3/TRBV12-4 TGTGCCAGCAGTTTCAGGACACCACGAAAAGAGACCCAGTACTTC CASSFRTPRKETQYF
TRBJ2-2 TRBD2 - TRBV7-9 TGTGCCAGCAGCTCCACACTAGCGGCTAACACCGGGGAGCTGTTTTTT CASSSTLAANTGELFF
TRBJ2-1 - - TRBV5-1 TGCGCCAGCAGCTTTGGTGTTAATGAGCAGTTCTTC CASSFGVNEQFF
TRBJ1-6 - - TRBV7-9 TGTGCCAGCAGCTTAGCGGGTTCTACCCTCCACTTT CASSLAGSTLHF
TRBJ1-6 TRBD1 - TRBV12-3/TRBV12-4 TGTGCCAGCAGCCTTCTCACCACAGGGGCACCCCTCCACTTT CASSLLTTGAPLHF
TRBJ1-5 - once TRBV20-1 TGCAGTGTCACTAGGGGGGATCAGCCCCAGCATTTT CSVTRGDQPQHF
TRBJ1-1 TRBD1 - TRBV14 TGTGCCAGCAGCCAAGGGGACAGGGAAGCTTTCTTT CASSQGDREAFF
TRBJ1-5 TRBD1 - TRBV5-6 TGTGCCAGCGGACAGGGTGGGAATCAGCCCCAGCATTTT CASGQGGNQPQHF
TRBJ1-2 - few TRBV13 TGTGCCAGCAGCTTAACGGGGGACTATGGCTACACCTTC CASSLTGDYGYTF
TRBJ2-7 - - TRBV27 TGTGCCAGCAGTGGGGGACTCAACTACGAGCAGTACTTC CASSGGLNYEQYF
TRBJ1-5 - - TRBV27 TGTGCCAGCAGTTCCCTCGGAGGAGGCCAGCCCCAGCATTTT CASSSLGGGQPQHF
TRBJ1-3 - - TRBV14 TGTGCCAGCAGCCAAGATTTTGGGGGAAACACCATATATTTT CASSQDFGGNTIYF
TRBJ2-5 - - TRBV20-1 TGCAGTGCTAGTGTACCCCCAAGAGGGGAGACCCAGTACTTC CSASVPPRGETQYF
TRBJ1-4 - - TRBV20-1 TGCAGTGCTAGAGATCTAGGGAGAAAACTGTTTTTT CSARDLGRKLFF
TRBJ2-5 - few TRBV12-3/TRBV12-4 TGTGCCAGCAGTTTCGACCAAGAGACCCAGTACTTC CASSFDQETQYF
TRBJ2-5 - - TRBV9 TGTGCCAGCAGCGTAGGGGGACAAGGAACGACCCAGTACTTC CASSVGGQGTTQYF
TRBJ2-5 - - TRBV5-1 TGCGCCAGCAGCCCCGGGACCGTTAGAGAGACCCAGTACTTC CASSPGTVRETQYF
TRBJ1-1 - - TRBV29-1 TGCAGCGCACAGGGATCTTCTGCTGAAGCTTTCTTT CSAQGSSAEAFF
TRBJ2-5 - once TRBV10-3 TGTGCCATCAGTGAGTCACGGGCGGAGCAAGAGACCCAGTACTTC CAISESRAEQETQYF
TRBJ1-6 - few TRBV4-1 TGCGCCAGCAGCCAAGATTCGGGGAATTCACCCCTCCACTTT CASSQDSGNSPLHF
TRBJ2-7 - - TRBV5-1 TGCGCCAGCAGCTTGGAACCTGTTACCACCCTTTCCTACGAGCAGTACTTC CASSLEPVTTLSYEQYF
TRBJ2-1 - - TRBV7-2 TGTGCCAGCAGCTTAGTGGGGACTCAAACTTGGGGTGAGCAGTTCTTC CASSLVGTQTWGEQFF
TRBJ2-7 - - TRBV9 TGTGCCAGCAGCGTAGGGATTCAGGGTCCCTACGAGCAGTACTTC CASSVGIQGPYEQYF
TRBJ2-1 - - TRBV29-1 TGCAGCGTTGAATCAGGGTTGGAGCAGTTCTTC CSVESGLEQFF
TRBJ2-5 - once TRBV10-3 TGTGCCATCAGTGAGACAGGAGTACTACAAGAGACCCAGTACTTC CAISETGVLQETQYF
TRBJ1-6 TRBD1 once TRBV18 TGTGCCAGCTCCCTTGACAGGGCGTATAATTCACCCCTCCACTTT CASSLDRAYNSPLHF
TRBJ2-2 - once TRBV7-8 TGTGCCAGCACCAACCGACTCGGGGAGCTGTTTTTT CASTNRLGELFF
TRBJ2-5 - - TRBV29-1 TGCAGCGTTGTTCTAGAAGAGACCCAGTACTTC CSVVLEETQYF
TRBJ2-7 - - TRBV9 TGTGCCAGCAGCGTAACACCCCCAGGCGAGCAGTACTTC CASSVTPPGEQYF
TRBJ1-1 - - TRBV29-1 TGCAGCGTCCCTATCGGGGTGACTGAAGCTTTCTTT CSVPIGVTEAFF